This T cell receptor beta chain is drawn from a study of T cells in Graves' hyperthyroidism and ophthalmopathy. Study at large: Peripheral blood was drawn at first diagnosis, prior to all treatment. Overall study results and limits: Blood also showed most of the thyroid clonotypes that were expanded above 0.001.

The study excluded patients with uncontrolled infection, other autoimmune disease, pregnancy or lactation. Every diagnosis used clinical symptoms, serum thyroxine and TRAb, thyroid ultrasound and orbital computed tomography. In this sample, this clonotype turned up many times. Its antigen is undetermined. Unmatched junction bases numbered 3, after V lost 2 bases and J lost 5 bases. This CDR3 comprises 15 residues. Amplification yielded TCR beta CDR3 regions, with RNA transcripts as the source. The primer set for the first-round RT-PCR of the TCR CDR3 was HTBI. TCRdb re-derived calls from the multiplex PCR reads in MiXCR, one entry per CDR3 protein. The profile covers some 720,000 distinct CDR3 sequences, with about 16% appearing a single time and under 8.5% taken by the ten largest.

Sequencing input: blood. This rearrangement joins TRBV12-3 or TRBV12-4 to TRBJ2-2; 9 bases map to TRBD2. The clonotype was recovered from a man younger than 30 with Graves' hyperthyroidism. The chain's CDR3 is CASSLRREGTGELFF. For the CDR3, the DNA is TGTGCCAGCAGTTTAAGGCGGGAGGGGACCGGGGAGCTGTTTTTT.